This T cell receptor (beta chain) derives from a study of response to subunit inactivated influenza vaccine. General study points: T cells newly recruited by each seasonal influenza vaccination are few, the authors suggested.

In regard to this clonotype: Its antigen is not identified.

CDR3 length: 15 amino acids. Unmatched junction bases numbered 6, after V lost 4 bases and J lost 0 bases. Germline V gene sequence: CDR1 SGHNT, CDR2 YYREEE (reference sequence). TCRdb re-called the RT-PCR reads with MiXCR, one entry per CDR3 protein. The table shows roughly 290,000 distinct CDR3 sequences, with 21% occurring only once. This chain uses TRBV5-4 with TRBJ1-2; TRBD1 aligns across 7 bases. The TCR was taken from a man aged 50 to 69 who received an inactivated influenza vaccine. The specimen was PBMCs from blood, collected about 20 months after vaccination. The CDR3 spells CASSAGQRTNYGYTF. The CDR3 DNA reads TGTGCCAGCAGCGCGGGACAGAGAACTAACTATGGCTACACCTTC.